The clone carrying this T cell receptor (beta chain) was seen once. This sample was taken from a study of blood T cell repertoires in COVID-19. On the study more broadly: COVID-19 samples from acute and convalescent phases originated in the United States, Italy and Spain. The analysed material was cDNA or gDNA that came from T cells, B-cell-depleted T cells, or PBMCs.

Those enrolled in Seattle joined during active infection and were followed longitudinally afterward. Germline lookup yields CDR1 ENHRY and CDR2 SYGVKD. V lost 9 bases and J lost 9; bases outside the gene matches: 9. The CDR3 runs 12 residues. As handled by the study authors: Estimation of nucleated cell counts was performed using reference gene primer amplification. Clones were read by immunoSEQ multiplex PCR, and TCRdb kept only the in-frame ones, dropping some. V and J calls and clone size are copied from that table; D and trimming were computed from the DNA. The sample lists some 250,000 clones; roughly 90% were seen once.

The sequence was collected from a woman aged 25-40 years with COVID-19, enrolled during active disease. V and J are TRBV10-3 and TRBJ2-7; 9 nucleotides align to TRBD2. The sample comprised peripheral blood. The CDR3 nucleotides read TGTGCCATGTGGCGGGGGGGGGCTTGGCAGTACTTC. Its protein is CAMWRGGAWQYF.